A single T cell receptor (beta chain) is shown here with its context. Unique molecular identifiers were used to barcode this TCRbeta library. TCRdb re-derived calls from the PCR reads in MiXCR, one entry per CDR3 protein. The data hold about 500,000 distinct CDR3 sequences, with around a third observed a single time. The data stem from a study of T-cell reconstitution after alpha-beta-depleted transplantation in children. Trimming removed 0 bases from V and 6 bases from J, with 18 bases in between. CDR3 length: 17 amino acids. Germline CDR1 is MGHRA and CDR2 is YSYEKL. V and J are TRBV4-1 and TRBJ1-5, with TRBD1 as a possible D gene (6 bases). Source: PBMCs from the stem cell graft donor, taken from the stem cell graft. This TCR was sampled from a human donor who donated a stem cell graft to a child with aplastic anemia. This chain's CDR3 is CASSQELRQGLGQPQHF. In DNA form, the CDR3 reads TGCGCCAGCAGCCAAGAGTTAAGGCAGGGGTTGGGTCAGCCCCAGCATTTT.